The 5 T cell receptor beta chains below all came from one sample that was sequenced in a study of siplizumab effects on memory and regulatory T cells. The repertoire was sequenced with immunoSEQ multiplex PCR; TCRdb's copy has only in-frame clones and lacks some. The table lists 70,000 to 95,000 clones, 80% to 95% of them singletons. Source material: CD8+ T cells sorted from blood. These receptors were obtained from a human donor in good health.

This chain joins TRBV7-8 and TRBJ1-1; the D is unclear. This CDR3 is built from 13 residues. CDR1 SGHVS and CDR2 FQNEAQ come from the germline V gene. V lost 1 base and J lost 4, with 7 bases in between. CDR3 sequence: CASSLGSVTEAFF. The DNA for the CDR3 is TGTGCCAGCAGCTTAGGATCAGTCACTGAAGCTTTCTTT.

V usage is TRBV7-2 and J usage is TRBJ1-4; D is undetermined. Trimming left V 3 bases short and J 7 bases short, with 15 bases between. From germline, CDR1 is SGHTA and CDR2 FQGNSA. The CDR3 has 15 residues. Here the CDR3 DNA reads TGTGCCAGCAGCTTCGCGGACTCAGAGGGTGAAAAACTGTTTTTT. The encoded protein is CASSFADSEGEKLFF.

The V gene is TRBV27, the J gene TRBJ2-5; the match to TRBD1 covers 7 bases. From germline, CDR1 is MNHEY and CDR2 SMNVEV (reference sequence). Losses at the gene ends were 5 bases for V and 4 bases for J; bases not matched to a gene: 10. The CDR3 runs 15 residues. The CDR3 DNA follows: TGTGCCAGCAGTCCACGGACAGGTGGCGGAGAGACCCAGTACTTC. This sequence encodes CASSPRTGGGETQYF.

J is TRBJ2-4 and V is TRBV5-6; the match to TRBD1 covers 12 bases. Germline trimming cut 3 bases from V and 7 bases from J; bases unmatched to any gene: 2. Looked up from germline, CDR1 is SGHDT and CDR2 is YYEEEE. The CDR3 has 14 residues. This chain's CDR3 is CASSYGTGGNIQYF. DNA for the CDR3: TGTGCCAGCAGCTACGGGACAGGGGGCAACATTCAGTACTTC. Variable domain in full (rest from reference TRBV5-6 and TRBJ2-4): DAGVTQSPTHLIKTRGQQVTLRCSPKSGHDTVSWYQQALGQGPQFIFQYYEEEERQRGNFPDRFSGHQFPNYSSELNVNALLLGDSALYLCASSYGTGGNIQYFGAGTRLSVL.

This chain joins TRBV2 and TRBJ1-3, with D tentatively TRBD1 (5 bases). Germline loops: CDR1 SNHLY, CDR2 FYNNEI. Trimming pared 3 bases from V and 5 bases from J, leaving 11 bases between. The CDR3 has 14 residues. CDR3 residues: CASSDRQGRNTIYF. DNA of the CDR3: TGTGCCAGCAGTGACCGCCAGGGTAGAAACACCATATATTTT.